Described below is a single T cell receptor (beta chain) sequence and its context. The antigen it recognizes is unknown. Within one base of it there is no much larger clone, and no base qualities were kept. The data stem from a study of cytomegalovirus exposure and HLA in healthy donors listed by TCRdb under 2017. Concerning the study at large: In an earlier analysis of 550 to 750 of the donors, approximately 300 Gb of sequence data and 100 million or so unique TCR beta sequences from about 179 million T cells were reported. Four or five DR-DQ haplotypes were handled as single units for association and clustering because linkage in the cohort was strong. A later analysis re-examined previously published TCR beta repertoires from more than 550 donors and added high-resolution HLA genotyping to investigate patterns of TCR occurrence. Genome-wide SNP genotypes for about 55% of the 666 donors were used in a later genetic analysis, which treated that subset as a discovery cohort. Typing coverage varied by locus: 629-630 donors for A, B, C, DRB1 and DQB1; 500 to 550 for DQA1; some 610 for DPA1; some 470 for DPB1. Every discovery cohort repertoire had been produced on one sequencing platform. The T cell repertoires of several hundred subjects were profiled by immunosequencing and related to cytomegalovirus serostatus. The later analysis used no new phenotypic data to find candidate immune exposures, relying instead on TCR beta sequences and their occurrence across donors. Roughly 310 gigabases of sequencing data and approximately 85 million unique TCR sequences were included in an early release covering roughly 700 HLA-typed donors. HLA typing included class I and class II loci at four-digit resolution. Alongside the repertoire data, information on donor age, sex, ethnicity and CMV serostatus was compiled. The study aimed to test whether cataloging public T cell receptors could reveal signatures of past pathogen exposure. The study combined high-throughput TCR immunosequencing, statistical association of individual TCRs with disease status, and machine learning to predict cytomegalovirus infection status. An earlier analysis of around 640 of the donors used high-throughput TCR beta sequencing to judge whether each TCR beta V gene segment behaved as functional or pseudogenic. Besides the first cohort of some 670 subjects, a separate validation cohort made up of 120 or so different subjects was used. Of the roughly 410 genotyped donors, 65% to 90% were placed in the genetic ancestry cluster associated with self-reported Caucasian donors. On average, around 240,000 unique TCR beta nucleotide sequences were sequenced per donor among about 400 genotyped donors of the cohort, with 15% to 20% of those sequences being non-productive. The paper's findings and limits, for the study overall: Several of the top co-occurrence clusters appeared to be linked to parvovirus B19, influenza, CMV and Epstein-Barr virus, according to a later analysis. The earlier analysis of about 600 of the donors excluded approximately 15 rarely observed V segments, including chromosome 9 orphons, because counts were too low. In a later analysis, most CMV-associated TCR beta chains were found to appear HLA-restricted, with HLA associations seemingly driven largely by CMV exposure. Because HLA typing was unavailable for some donors at each locus, only the typed subset was used in association tests. Correlated functional status among segregating V segments might reflect linkage disequilibrium, but an unknown experimental factor could not be ruled out. Presence/absence analyses assumed roughly uniform sequencing depth across donors, an assumption that may not hold. A further reported finding was that TCR beta sequences accurately predicted the HLA-A and HLA-B alleles for most subjects in the first cohort. In a later genetic analysis, fewer N-insertions in productive TCRs were reported among donors in an Asian-associated ancestry cluster than the roughly 700-donor mean. This cohort had only TCR beta chains sequenced, and the lack of alpha or paired-chain data limited which features could be detected. Three of the identified cytomegalovirus-associated TCR beta chains were confirmed in vitro to be specific for cytomegalovirus antigens. The authors suggested that the approach could potentially be generalized to other disease states and immunological phenotypes. CMV serostatus was the only immune exposure information available for the cohort. A cluster of highly shared sequence variants was judged likely to be a technical artifact of the sequencing pipeline. Most TCR sequences were seen in very few donors, while some public TCRs were found in many individuals. Some IMGT-functional V segments, including TRBV6-2 and TRBV6-3, could not be told apart with the 87-base-pair reads, so those segments were excluded. The study gave a list of over 150 TCR beta chains associated with cytomegalovirus. A later analysis found that TCR association rates varied across HLA loci, with DRB1 alleles showing the most associated TCRs and HLA-C alleles the fewest. In an earlier analysis of around 600 of the donors, most TCR beta V segments appeared in productive rearrangements about 87% or about 30% of the time, broadly matching IMGT annotations. In a later analysis, HLA-associated TCR beta chains were found to be more clonally expanded and to have lower generation probabilities than equally common non-associated chains. Specific HLA alleles were associated with some 15,000 TCR beta sequences at a false discovery rate of 0.05 in a later analysis. When HLA alleles, especially DR and DQ, strongly co-occurred, attributing TCR associations to individual alleles was difficult. The classifier was reported to diagnose cytomegalovirus status with high specificity and sensitivity in both the original and validation cohorts. An association between a missense DCLRE1C variant and V-gene and J-gene trimming of TCR beta chains was found in a later genetic analysis and replicated in an independent cohort.

The library came from the immunoSEQ multiplex PCR assay. For the multiplex PCR, a mixture combining 60 forward primers for TCR Vbeta segments and 13 reverse primers for TCR Jbeta segments was used. A multiplex PCR assay on genomic DNA amplified the CDR3 region of rearranged TCR beta genes. The Illumina HiSeq System was used to sequence the amplified TCR beta libraries as 87-base-pair reads. On the authors' methods: A later analysis counted tens of millions of unique TCR beta chains across the 600 to 850 repertoires, and some 11 million of these chains were shared by at least two donors. To remove PCR and sequencing errors, raw reads were error-corrected and collapsed into unique sequences using a nearest-neighbor algorithm that merged closely related sequences. V, D and J gene segments were assigned by aligning CDR3 sequences to IMGT reference sequences. For a sequence to be retained, at least a six-nucleotide match to both a V gene segment and a J gene segment was required. A rearrangement counted as productive if the CDR3 had no stop codons and remained in frame with V and J, and every other rearrangement counted as non-productive. Following IMGT convention, CDR3 was defined as the stretch from the second conserved V-encoded cysteine up to the conserved J-encoded phenylalanine. In an earlier analysis of just under 600 of the donors, sequences lacking an unambiguous match to a single V gene segment were excluded. In an earlier analysis of several hundred of the donors, V segments were called functional above 56.7% productive rearrangements and were called segregating when the between-donor standard deviation exceeded 5%. A statistical classification framework was developed to diagnose cytomegalovirus status using the catalog of TCR beta chain sequences. A later analysis assigned V and J genes by comparing TCR nucleotide sequences with IMGT/GENE-DB human TR gene sequences. A later analysis assigned CDR3 sequences and most-parsimonious VDJ recombination scenarios with the TCRdist pipeline. In a later analysis, each TCR beta chain was defined by its CDR3 amino acid sequence together with its V-gene family, and reads lacking a unique V-gene family were excluded. A later analysis removed several hundred highly shared, low-generation-probability nucleotide sequences to deal with suspected cross-contamination and a sequencing artifact. For each public chain, a later analysis derived a clonal expansion index from normalized ranks of inferred template counts within each repertoire. In a later analysis, generation probabilities were computed using a VDJ recombination model fitted to out-of-frame rearrangements, and the results were checked against IGoR. In a later analysis, hypergeometric tests were used to score TCR-TCR, TCR-HLA and TCR-CMV co-occurrence, with a repertoire-size bias correction applied to TCR pairs. A later analysis estimated false discovery rates by permuting HLA or CMV assignments 20 times. In a later analysis, co-occurring TCRs were grouped using DBSCAN, with TCRdist sequence similarity added in when clustering inside HLA-allele-positive subsets. Co-occurrence clustering excluded repertoires with fewer than 30,000 or more than 120,000 public chains, plus five with anomalous nucleotide sharing. TCRdb stores this immuneACCESS table with in-frame sequences only. Part of the clones is absent; in the studies checked, under half of the shortfall reflects unresolved V genes, and no reason is known for the rest. V, J and clone size are those of that table, while D and trimming were read from the DNA. In all, the sample holds 110,000 to 150,000 clones, and 60% to 80% of those were seen once. Of the sample, roughly 3.8% falls within the top ten clones.

CDR1 is given as MNHNY and CDR2 as SVGAGI, both from the germline V gene (reference sequence). At the junction V is shortened by 5 bases and J by 5 bases, with 15 bases in between. The CDR3 goes from the cysteine to the phenylalanine over 14 residues. Only CDR3 DNA remains: 42 bases, in frame from the first base. The cohort comprised several hundred healthy bone marrow donors. At the time of sampling, every cohort member was nominally healthy, though immune exposures that went unrecorded were likely present. The donor was CMV seronegative and was included in the group of hundreds of seronegative cohort members. Each donor provided a peripheral blood sample, and peripheral blood mononuclear cells were used for TCR beta sequencing. The Qiagen DNeasy Blood Extraction Kit was used to extract genomic DNA from the blood cell samples.

The clonotype was recovered from a male donor in good health and CMV-seronegative. Recombination connected TRBV6-6 to TRBJ2-5, with TRBD2 as a weak D call on 6 bases. The sample consisted of PBMCs. The DNA sequence is TGTGCCAGCAGTGCCTTAGCGGCGGGCGAGACCCAGTACTTC. Translated, this is CASSALAAGETQYF.